One sample yielded the 10 T cell receptor beta chains listed below, sequenced in a study of blood T cell repertoires in COVID-19. Measured with immunoSEQ multiplex PCR; TCRdb has only the in-frame clones, and not every one. The sample lists around 280,000 clones, about 89% seen once, with 1.7% in the top ten. Sequencing was performed on PBMCs or T cells enriched from blood (not recorded which). These receptors all stem from a woman aged 40-49 years who had recovered from COVID-19.

The table lists this clone with a count of one. V is TRBV9 and J is TRBJ2-7; 9 bases are shared with TRBD1. The CDR3 runs to 15 residues. V was clipped by 3 bases and J by 0 bases; unmatched bases: 4. CDR1 and CDR2 (germline): SGDLS, YYNGEE. CDR3: CASSAAGQGSYEQYF. CDR3 sequence (DNA): TGTGCCAGCAGCGCCGCGGGACAGGGCTCCTACGAGCAGTACTTC.

This clone was recorded once. The V call is TRBV5-1, the J call TRBJ1-1; possible D gene TRBD1, 6 bases. Germline CDR1 SGHRS, CDR2 YFSETQ. The CDR3 is 12 residues long. V lost 5 bases, J lost 6 bases, and 11 bases lay in between. CDR3 in DNA: TGCGCCAGCAGAACGGGGGGCGCTGAAGCTTTCTTT. Protein: CASRTGGAEAFF.

This clone was recorded once. The chain recombines TRBV15 with TRBJ1-3; 7 nucleotides align to TRBD1. CDR3 size: 15 residues. The J segment lost 4 bases and the V segment lost 4 bases, leaving 7 bases of the junction unmatched. Per the germline V gene, CDR1 is LNHNV and CDR2 is YYDKDF (reference sequence). CDR3 sequence (DNA): TGTGCCACCAGCACCCGACAGGGATGGGGAAACACCATATATTTT. Translation: CATSTRQGWGNTIYF.

The V call is TRBV5-1, the J call TRBJ2-1; TRBD2 matches 9 bases. The CDR3 consists of 16 residues. The V gene end was trimmed by 3 bases and the J gene end by 8 bases; junction bases not matched to a gene: 12. The germline V gene encodes CDR1 SGHRS and CDR2 YFSETQ. The CDR3 loop reads CASSSTRGGIEDEQFF. The CDR3 nucleotides read TGCGCCAGCAGCTCAACGCGGGGGGGCATTGAGGATGAGCAGTTCTTC.

With respect to this clone: The conserved final phenylalanine or tryptophan is absent from the CDR3, which likely points to a read error. It is unclear where the CDR3 begins or ends on the DNA, so no DNA is shown, and the CDR3 is as TCRdb lists it. The rearrangement links TRBV5-1 to TRBJ1-2. Germline V gene sequence: CDR1 SGHRS, CDR2 YFSETQ. The CDR3 length equals 13 residues, ends included. CDR3: CASSLDGYGQRFL.

The chain is built from TRBV7-2 and TRBJ2-7; 12 bases agree with TRBD2. The CDR3 covers 19 residues. The V gene's germline CDR1 is SGHTA and CDR2 FQGNSA. V trimming: 4 bases; J trimming: 1 base; junction bases outside the gene matches: 14. CDR3 sequence reads: CASSSRSGLAGPRSYEQYF. Written as DNA, the CDR3 is TGTGCCAGCAGCTCAAGGTCCGGACTAGCGGGACCGAGGTCCTACGAGCAGTACTTC. The whole variable domain, remainder taken from reference TRBV7-2 and TRBJ2-7, is GAGVSQSPSNKVTEKGKDVELRCDPISGHTALYWYRQSLGQGLEFLIYFQGNSAPDKSGLPSDRFSAERTGGSVSTLTIQRTQQEDSAVYLCASSSRSGLAGPRSYEQYFGPGTRLTVT.

The chain combines TRBV19 with TRBJ2-3; 10 bases map to TRBD1. Looked up from germline, CDR1 is LNHDA and CDR2 is SQIVND (reference sequence). CDR3 length equals 15 residues. Trimming took 7 bases from V and 5 from J; bases not matched to a gene: 9. This chain's CDR3 is CASMGAGTGEDTQYF. In DNA, the CDR3 is TGTGCCAGTATGGGGGCGGGGACAGGGGAAGATACGCAGTATTTT.

CDR3 region: CAWSFAREGYTGELFF. The CDR3 DNA is TGTGCCTGGAGTTTTGCGCGGGAGGGTTACACCGGGGAGCTGTTTTTT. The chain is built from TRBV30 and TRBJ2-2; 9 bases map to TRBD2. This CDR3 spans 16 amino acids. The V and J ends lost 2 bases and 3 bases, in that order; junction bases with no gene match: 7. Germline assignment: CDR1 GTSNPN and CDR2 SVGIG (reference sequence).

The chain uses TRBV5-1 and TRBJ1-2; possible D gene TRBD1, 5 bases. Trimming stripped 1 base from V and 8 bases from J, with 21 bases between. The germline V gene encodes CDR1 SGHRS and CDR2 YFSETQ. The CDR3 is made up of 16 amino acids. DNA of the CDR3: TGCGCCAGCAGCTTGCTCGGGACTATAACCCTGGAAGGCTACACCTTC. Its translation: CASSLLGTITLEGYTF. The full variable domain, its missing parts supplied by reference TRBV5-1 and TRBJ1-2, is KAGVTQTPRYLIKTRGQQVTLSCSPISGHRSVSWYQQTPGQGLQFLFEYFSETQRNKGNFPGRFSGRQFSNSRSEMNVSTLELGDSALYLCASSLLGTITLEGYTFGSGTRLTVV.

V is TRBV5-6 and J is TRBJ1-1; no definite D call. Trimming removed 4 bases from V and 0 bases from J, with 16 bases in between. Germline-derived CDR1 and CDR2 are SGHDT and YYEEEE. The CDR3 consists of 16 residues. The DNA for the CDR3 is TGTGCCAGCAGCCTAGAAAAGAGGGCCTTGAACACTGAAGCTTTCTTT. Its protein is CASSLEKRALNTEAFF.